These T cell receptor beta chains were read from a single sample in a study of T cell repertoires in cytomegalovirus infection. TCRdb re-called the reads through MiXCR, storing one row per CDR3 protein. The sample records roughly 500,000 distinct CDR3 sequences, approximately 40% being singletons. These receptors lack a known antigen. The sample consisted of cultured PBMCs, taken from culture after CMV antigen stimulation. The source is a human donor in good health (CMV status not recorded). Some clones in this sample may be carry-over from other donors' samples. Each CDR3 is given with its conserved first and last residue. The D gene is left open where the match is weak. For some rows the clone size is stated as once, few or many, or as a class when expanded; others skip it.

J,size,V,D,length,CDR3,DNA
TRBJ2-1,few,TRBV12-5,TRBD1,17,CASGLGDRGLSYNEQFF,TGTGCTAGTGGTTTGGGGGACAGAGGCCTTTCCTACAATGAGCAGTTCTTC
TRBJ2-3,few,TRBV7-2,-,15,CASSLAGRAPGTQYF,TGTGCCAGCAGCTTAGCTGGGAGAGCACCTGGTACGCAGTATTTT
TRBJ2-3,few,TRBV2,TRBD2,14,CASSGSGGGIAQYF,TGTGCCAGCAGTGGTAGCGGGGGGGGGATAGCGCAGTATTTT
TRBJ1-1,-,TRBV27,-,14,CASSLSDLRTEAFF,TGTGCCAGCAGTTTATCCGACCTGAGGACTGAAGCTTTCTTT
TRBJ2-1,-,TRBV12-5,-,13,CASGYRGGDEQFF,TGTGCTAGTGGTTACAGGGGAGGGGATGAGCAGTTCTTC
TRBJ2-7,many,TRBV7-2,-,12,CASSQTTYEQYF,TGTGCCAGCAGCCAAACGACCTACGAGCAGTACTTC
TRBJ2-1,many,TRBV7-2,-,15,CASSWGGGGQDEQFF,TGTGCCAGCAGCTGGGGCGGTGGGGGTCAGGATGAGCAGTTCTTC
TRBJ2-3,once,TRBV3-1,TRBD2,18,CASSQDGSREGAVDTQYF,TGTGCCAGCAGCCAAGATGGGTCGAGGGAGGGAGCGGTAGATACGCAGTATTTT
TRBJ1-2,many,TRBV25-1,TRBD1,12,CASLGQGYGYTF,TGTGCCAGCCTCGGACAGGGGTATGGCTACACCTTC
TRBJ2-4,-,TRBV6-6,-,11,CASSYGQDLYF,TGTGCCAGCAGTTACGGGCAGGACCTGTACTTC
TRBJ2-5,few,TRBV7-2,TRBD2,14,CASSPRGGPETQYF,TGTGCCAGCAGCCCTCGGGGGGGCCCAGAGACCCAGTACTTC
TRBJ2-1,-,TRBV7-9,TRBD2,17,CASSPRSMSGGYNEQFF,TGTGCCAGCAGCCCCCGATCCATGAGCGGGGGATACAATGAGCAGTTCTTC
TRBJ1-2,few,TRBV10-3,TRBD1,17,CAISESMGTGRIYGYTF,TGTGCCATCAGTGAGTCGATGGGGACAGGGAGGATCTATGGCTACACCTTC
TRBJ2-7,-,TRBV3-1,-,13,CASSQSHRAEQYF,TGTGCCAGCAGCCAAAGTCACAGGGCCGAGCAGTACTTC
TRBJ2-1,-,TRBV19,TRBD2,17,CASRNRTSGLTYNEQFF,TGTGCCAGTAGGAATAGGACTAGCGGGCTCACCTACAATGAGCAGTTCTTC
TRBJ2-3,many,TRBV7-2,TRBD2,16,CASSLYRGRAGDTQYF,TGTGCCAGCAGCTTATATCGCGGGAGGGCGGGAGATACGCAGTATTTT
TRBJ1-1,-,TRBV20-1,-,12,CSATVGPGRAFF,TGCAGTGCTACTGTGGGGCCGGGTAGGGCTTTCTTT
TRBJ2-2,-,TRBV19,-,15,CASSPVKAWGGELFF,TGTGCCAGTAGTCCGGTCAAAGCCTGGGGCGGGGAGCTGTTTTTT
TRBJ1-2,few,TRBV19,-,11,CASSGWSEVFF,TGTGCCAGTAGCGGGTGGTCGGAGGTTTTCTTC
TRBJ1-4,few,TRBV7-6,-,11,CASSLKEKLFF,TGTGCCAGCAGCTTAAAGGAAAAACTGTTTTTT
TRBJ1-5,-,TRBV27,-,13,CASGIVGNQPQHF,TGTGCCAGCGGAATAGTGGGGAATCAGCCCCAGCATTTT
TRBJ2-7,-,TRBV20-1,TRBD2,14,CSAHGGTSDYEQYF,TGCAGTGCCCATGGCGGGACTAGCGACTACGAGCAGTACTTC
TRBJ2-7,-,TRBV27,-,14,CASSKRRRGNEQYF,TGTGCCAGCAGCAAACGACGACGTGGGAACGAGCAGTACTTC
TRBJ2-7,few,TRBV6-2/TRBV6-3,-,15,CATKKTGTLADEQYF,TGTGCCACCAAGAAGACCGGGACCTTGGCCGACGAGCAGTACTTC
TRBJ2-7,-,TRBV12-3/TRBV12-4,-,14,CASSPGTFLNEQYF,TGTGCCAGCAGCCCCGGGACATTTCTTAACGAGCAGTACTTC
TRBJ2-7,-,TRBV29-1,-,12,CSVEEGADEQYF,TGCAGCGTTGAAGAGGGGGCCGACGAGCAGTACTTC
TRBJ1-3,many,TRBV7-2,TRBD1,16,CASSYTGTGRGNTIYF,TGTGCCAGCAGCTATACTGGGACAGGCCGTGGAAACACCATATATTTT
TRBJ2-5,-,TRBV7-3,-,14,CASSRREVPETQYF,TGTGCCAGCAGCCGAAGAGAGGTCCCAGAGACCCAGTACTTC
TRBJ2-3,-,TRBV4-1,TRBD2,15,CASSPSSGALGTQYF,TGCGCCAGCAGCCCATCGAGCGGGGCCCTCGGTACGCAGTATTTT
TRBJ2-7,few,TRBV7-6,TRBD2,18,CASSLMEVGGSTSYEQYF,TGTGCCAGCAGCTTAATGGAGGTGGGGGGGTCCACCTCTTACGAGCAGTACTTC
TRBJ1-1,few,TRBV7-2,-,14,CASSLVISSFRAFF,TGTGCCAGCAGCTTAGTCATCTCCTCGTTCAGGGCTTTCTTT
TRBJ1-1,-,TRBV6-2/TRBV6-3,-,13,CASSSNRYTEAFF,TGTGCCAGCAGCTCCAACAGATACACTGAAGCTTTCTTT
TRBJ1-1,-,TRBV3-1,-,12,CASSETGLEAFF,TGTGCCAGCAGCGAAACAGGATTGGAAGCTTTCTTT